This T cell receptor beta chain was found in a study of blood T cell repertoires in COVID-19. Background on the study: The United States, Italy and Spain were the sources of the acute and convalescent COVID-19 samples. PBMCs, B-cell-depleted T cells, or T cells provided the cDNA or gDNA that made up the material.

Germline V CDR1 and CDR2: SGHTA, FQGNSA. Between the trimmed V and J ends, which lost 2 bases and 2 bases, there was a span of 12 bases. The CDR3 spans 15 residues. Profiling relied on immunoSEQ multiplex PCR, and the TCRdb table lists in-frame clones only, not all of them. The profile shows about 220,000 clones, about nine tenths of them singletons. Recruits, aged roughly 18 to 89 years, lived in 24 US areas. What the recovered Cohort 3 donors had was two negative PCRs, clearance, or symptom resolution. V gene TRBV7-2 combines with J gene TRBJ1-1, with a possible D match to TRBD1 (5 bases). The origin of this receptor is a woman aged 30 to 39 who had recovered from COVID-19. The specimen sequenced was PBMCs or T cells enriched from blood (not recorded which). CDR3 residues: CASSLFGGENTEAFF. CDR3 bases: TGTGCCAGCAGCTTATTTGGAGGGGAAAACACTGAAGCTTTCTTT.